The 7 T cell receptor beta chains given below trace back to one sample, sequenced in a study of OX40 agonist ivuxolimab in advanced cancers. Profiled with immunoSEQ multiplex PCR; TCRdb holds only in-frame clones, not every one. This table holds fewer than 45,000 clones, around 84% found once. The specimen was CD4+ or CD8+ T cells sorted from blood, collected in a trial of the OX40 agonist ivuxolimab. The source of these receptors is an adult with an advanced solid tumor such as melanoma, head and neck, liver or kidney cancer.

This clone was detected once. The chain is built from TRBV5-5 and TRBJ2-7; TRBD1 might be the D (5 bases). With 2 bases removed from V and 6 bases from J, the gap between germline ends came to 12 bases. Germline V gives CDR1 SGHKS, CDR2 YYEKEE (reference sequence). The CDR3 runs to 13 residues. In nucleotides, the CDR3 is TGTGCCAGCAGCTTAGGGCTAGGGGTCGAGCAGTACTTC. Translating it yields CASSLGLGVEQYF.

This clone has only one observation. V gene TRBV14 combines with J gene TRBJ1-1; D ambiguous. Trimming shortened V by 5 bases and J by 1 base, and 14 bases separated the two germline ends. There are 15 residues in the CDR3. CDR1 and CDR2 (germline): SGHDN, FVKESK. CDR3: CASSYLRTGNTEAFF. Written as DNA, the CDR3 is TGTGCCAGCAGCTACCTAAGGACGGGGAACACTGAAGCTTTCTTT.

The CDR3 loop is CASSAIGYTDTQYF. The DNA of the CDR3 is TGTGCCAGTAGCGCGATTGGATACACAGATACGCAGTATTTT. The chain carries TRBV19 and TRBJ2-3; no clear D gene. This CDR3 has 14 residues. Germline V gives CDR1 LNHDA, CDR2 SQIVND (reference sequence). Trimming took off 6 bases at V and 2 bases at J, with 12 bases between the two ends.

The chain uses TRBV13 and TRBJ1-1; the D is unclear. V dropped 1 base and J dropped 6 bases, with 9 bases sitting between them. The CDR3 has 13 amino acids. CDR1 is PRHDT, CDR2 FYEKMQ, per germline (reference sequence). The CDR3 here is CASSLENRPEAFF. Here the CDR3 DNA reads TGTGCCAGCAGCTTAGAAAATCGGCCTGAAGCTTTCTTT.

V is TRBV5-6 and J is TRBJ1-2, with D tentatively TRBD1 (5 bases). V shed 0 bases and J shed 3 bases, with 9 bases lying between them. Germline V gives CDR1 SGHDT, CDR2 YYEEEE. The CDR3 runs to 14 residues. This CDR3 reads CASSLDGGDYGYTF. The CDR3 nucleotides are TGTGCCAGCAGCTTGGACGGGGGGGACTATGGCTACACCTTC.

This chain links TRBV5-4 with TRBJ2-5, with 9 bases lining up with TRBD2. This CDR3 is 11 amino acids long. Germline CDR1 is SGHNT and CDR2 is YYREEE (reference sequence). V dropped 4 bases and J dropped 11; count of bases not matched to a gene: 3. The CDR3, as DNA: TGTGCCAGCAGCCCGGCGGGGGGGCAGTACTTC. It specifies CASSPAGGQYF.

The V call is TRBV6-5, the J call TRBJ1-1; perhaps TRBD1 as D (5 bases). The V end was cut by 2 bases, the J end by 0 bases, with 13 bases between. In germline, CDR1 is MNHEY, CDR2 SVGAGI. The CDR3 covers 16 residues. CDR3 amino acids: CASSYGTGGLNTEAFF. In DNA form, the CDR3 reads TGTGCCAGCAGTTACGGGACGGGCGGGTTGAACACTGAAGCTTTCTTT.